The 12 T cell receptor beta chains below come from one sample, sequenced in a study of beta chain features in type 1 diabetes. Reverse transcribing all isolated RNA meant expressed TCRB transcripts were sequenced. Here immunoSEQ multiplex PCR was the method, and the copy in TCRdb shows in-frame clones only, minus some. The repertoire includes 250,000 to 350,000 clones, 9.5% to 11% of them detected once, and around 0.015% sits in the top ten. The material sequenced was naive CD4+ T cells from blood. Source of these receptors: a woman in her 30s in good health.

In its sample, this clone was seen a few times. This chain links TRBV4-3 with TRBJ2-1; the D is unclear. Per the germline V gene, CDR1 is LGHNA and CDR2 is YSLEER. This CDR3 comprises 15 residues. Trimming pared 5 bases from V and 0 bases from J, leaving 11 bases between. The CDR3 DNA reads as TGCGCCAGCAGCGGCCTGCCCAGCTCCTACAATGAGCAGTTCTTC. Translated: CASSGLPSSYNEQFF.

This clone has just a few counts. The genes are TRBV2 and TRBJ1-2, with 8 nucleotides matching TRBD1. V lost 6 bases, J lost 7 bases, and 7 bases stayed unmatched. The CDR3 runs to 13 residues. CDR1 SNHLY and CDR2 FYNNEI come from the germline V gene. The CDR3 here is CASSGQGDGGYTF. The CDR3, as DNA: TGTGCCAGCAGCGGACAGGGCGACGGTGGCTACACCTTC.

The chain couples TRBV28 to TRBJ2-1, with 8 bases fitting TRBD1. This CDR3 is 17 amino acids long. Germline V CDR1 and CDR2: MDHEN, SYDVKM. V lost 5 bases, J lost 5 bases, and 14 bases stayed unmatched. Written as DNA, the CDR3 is TGTGCCAGCAGTATCGTGGGAACAGGGGGAATAGACAATGAGCAGTTCTTC. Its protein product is CASSIVGTGGIDNEQFF.

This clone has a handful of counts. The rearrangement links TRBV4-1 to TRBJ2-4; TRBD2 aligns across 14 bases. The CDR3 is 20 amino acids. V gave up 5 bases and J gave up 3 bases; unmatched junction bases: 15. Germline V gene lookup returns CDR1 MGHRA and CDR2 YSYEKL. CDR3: CASSSLVTSGRASGKNIQYF. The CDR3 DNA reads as TGCGCCAGCAGCTCCCTCGTGACTAGCGGGAGGGCCTCAGGCAAAAACATTCAGTACTTC.

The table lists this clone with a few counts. The CDR3 DNA is TGTGCCAGCGGAGCTAGCACAGATACGCAGTATTTT. Translating gives CASGASTDTQYF. This chain uses TRBV2 with TRBJ2-3; D is ambiguous. V lost 8 bases to trimming and J lost 0 bases, with 6 bases between them. Germline loops: CDR1 SNHLY, CDR2 FYNNEI. This CDR3 comprises 12 residues.

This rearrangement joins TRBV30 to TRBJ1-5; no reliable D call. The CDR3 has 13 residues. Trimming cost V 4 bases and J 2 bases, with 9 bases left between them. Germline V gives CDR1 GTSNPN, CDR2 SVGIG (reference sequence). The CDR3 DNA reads TGTGCCTGGAATGGGCAGGGCAATCAGCCCCAGCATTTT. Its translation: CAWNGQGNQPQHF.

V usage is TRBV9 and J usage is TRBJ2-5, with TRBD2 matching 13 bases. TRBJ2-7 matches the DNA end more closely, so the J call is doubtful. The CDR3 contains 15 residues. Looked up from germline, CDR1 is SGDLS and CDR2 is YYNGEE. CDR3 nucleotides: TGTGCCAGCAGCCCCCGGACTAGCGGGAGTGGCGAGCAGTACTTC. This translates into CASSPRTSGSGEQYF.

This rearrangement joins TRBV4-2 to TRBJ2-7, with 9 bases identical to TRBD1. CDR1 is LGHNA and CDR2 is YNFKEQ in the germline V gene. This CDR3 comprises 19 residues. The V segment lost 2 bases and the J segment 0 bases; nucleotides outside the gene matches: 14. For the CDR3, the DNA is TGTGCCAGCAGCCAACTATCCGGGACAGGGTTATTCCCCTCCTACGAGCAGTACTTC. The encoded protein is CASSQLSGTGLFPSYEQYF.

The CDR3 sequence: CASSRQGFTNEKLFF. In nucleotides, the CDR3 is TGTGCCAGCAGCAGACAGGGGTTTACTAATGAAAAACTGTTTTTT. The chain links TRBV2 to TRBJ1-4; 8 nucleotides agree with TRBD1. This CDR3 comprises 15 residues. V gave up 6 bases and J gave up 2 bases; unmatched junction bases: 5. Germline V gene data show CDR1 as SNHLY and CDR2 as FYNNEI.

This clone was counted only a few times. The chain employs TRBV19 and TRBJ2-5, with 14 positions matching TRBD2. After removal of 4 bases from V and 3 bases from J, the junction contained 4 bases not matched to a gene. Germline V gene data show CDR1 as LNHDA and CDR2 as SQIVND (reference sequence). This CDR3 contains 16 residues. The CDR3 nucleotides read TGTGCCAGTAGTAGTCCGGGACTAGCGGGAGAAGAGACCCAGTACTTC. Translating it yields CASSSPGLAGEETQYF.

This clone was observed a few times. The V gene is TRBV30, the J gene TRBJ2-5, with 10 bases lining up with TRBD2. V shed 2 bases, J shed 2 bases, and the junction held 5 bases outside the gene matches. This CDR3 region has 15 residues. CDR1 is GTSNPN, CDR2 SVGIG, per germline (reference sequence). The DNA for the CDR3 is TGTGCCTGGAGTAGGCTAGCGGGAGTACAAGAGACCCAGTACTTC. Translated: CAWSRLAGVQETQYF.

CDR3 coding DNA: TGCGCCAGCAGCTTGCGGGGGGGTTACGAGCAGTACTTC. Residues: CASSLRGGYEQYF. The chain links TRBV5-1 to TRBJ2-7, with 8 nucleotides matching TRBD2. Germline trimming cut 1 base from V and 4 bases from J; bases unmatched to any gene: 1. From germline, CDR1 is SGHRS and CDR2 YFSETQ. The CDR3 is made up of 13 amino acids.